This T cell receptor beta chain was sequenced for a study of blood T cell repertoires in COVID-19. The CDR3 runs 14 residues. Trimming removed 7 bases from V and 8 bases from J, with 18 bases in between. Per the germline V gene, CDR1 is MNHEY and CDR2 is SVGAGI. The method was immunoSEQ multiplex PCR; TCRdb's version includes in-frame clones alone and lacks a portion of them. This table holds tens of thousands of clones, around 90% found once. The receptor was derived from a man in his 70s with acute or convalescent COVID-19. The chain links TRBV6-5 to TRBJ1-5; no reliable D call. The sequenced sample was peripheral blood. The CDR3 region is CASINMAGREPQHF. CDR3 nucleotides: TGTGCCAGCATAAATATGGCGGGGAGGGAGCCCCAGCATTTT.